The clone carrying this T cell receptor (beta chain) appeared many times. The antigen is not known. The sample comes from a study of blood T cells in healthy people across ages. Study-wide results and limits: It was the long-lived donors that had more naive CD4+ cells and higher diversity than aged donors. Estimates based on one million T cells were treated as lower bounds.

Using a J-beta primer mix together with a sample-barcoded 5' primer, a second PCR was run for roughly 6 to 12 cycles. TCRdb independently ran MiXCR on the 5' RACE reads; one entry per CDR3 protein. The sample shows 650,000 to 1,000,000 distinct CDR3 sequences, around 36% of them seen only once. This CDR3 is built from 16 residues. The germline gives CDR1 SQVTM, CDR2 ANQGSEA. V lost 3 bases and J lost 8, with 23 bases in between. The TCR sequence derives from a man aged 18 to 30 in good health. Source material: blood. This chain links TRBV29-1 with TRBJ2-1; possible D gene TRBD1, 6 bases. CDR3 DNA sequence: TGCAGCGTTGAGGATCTGGGACGGACAGACGCCCATGAGCAGTTCTTC. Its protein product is CSVEDLGRTDAHEQFF.